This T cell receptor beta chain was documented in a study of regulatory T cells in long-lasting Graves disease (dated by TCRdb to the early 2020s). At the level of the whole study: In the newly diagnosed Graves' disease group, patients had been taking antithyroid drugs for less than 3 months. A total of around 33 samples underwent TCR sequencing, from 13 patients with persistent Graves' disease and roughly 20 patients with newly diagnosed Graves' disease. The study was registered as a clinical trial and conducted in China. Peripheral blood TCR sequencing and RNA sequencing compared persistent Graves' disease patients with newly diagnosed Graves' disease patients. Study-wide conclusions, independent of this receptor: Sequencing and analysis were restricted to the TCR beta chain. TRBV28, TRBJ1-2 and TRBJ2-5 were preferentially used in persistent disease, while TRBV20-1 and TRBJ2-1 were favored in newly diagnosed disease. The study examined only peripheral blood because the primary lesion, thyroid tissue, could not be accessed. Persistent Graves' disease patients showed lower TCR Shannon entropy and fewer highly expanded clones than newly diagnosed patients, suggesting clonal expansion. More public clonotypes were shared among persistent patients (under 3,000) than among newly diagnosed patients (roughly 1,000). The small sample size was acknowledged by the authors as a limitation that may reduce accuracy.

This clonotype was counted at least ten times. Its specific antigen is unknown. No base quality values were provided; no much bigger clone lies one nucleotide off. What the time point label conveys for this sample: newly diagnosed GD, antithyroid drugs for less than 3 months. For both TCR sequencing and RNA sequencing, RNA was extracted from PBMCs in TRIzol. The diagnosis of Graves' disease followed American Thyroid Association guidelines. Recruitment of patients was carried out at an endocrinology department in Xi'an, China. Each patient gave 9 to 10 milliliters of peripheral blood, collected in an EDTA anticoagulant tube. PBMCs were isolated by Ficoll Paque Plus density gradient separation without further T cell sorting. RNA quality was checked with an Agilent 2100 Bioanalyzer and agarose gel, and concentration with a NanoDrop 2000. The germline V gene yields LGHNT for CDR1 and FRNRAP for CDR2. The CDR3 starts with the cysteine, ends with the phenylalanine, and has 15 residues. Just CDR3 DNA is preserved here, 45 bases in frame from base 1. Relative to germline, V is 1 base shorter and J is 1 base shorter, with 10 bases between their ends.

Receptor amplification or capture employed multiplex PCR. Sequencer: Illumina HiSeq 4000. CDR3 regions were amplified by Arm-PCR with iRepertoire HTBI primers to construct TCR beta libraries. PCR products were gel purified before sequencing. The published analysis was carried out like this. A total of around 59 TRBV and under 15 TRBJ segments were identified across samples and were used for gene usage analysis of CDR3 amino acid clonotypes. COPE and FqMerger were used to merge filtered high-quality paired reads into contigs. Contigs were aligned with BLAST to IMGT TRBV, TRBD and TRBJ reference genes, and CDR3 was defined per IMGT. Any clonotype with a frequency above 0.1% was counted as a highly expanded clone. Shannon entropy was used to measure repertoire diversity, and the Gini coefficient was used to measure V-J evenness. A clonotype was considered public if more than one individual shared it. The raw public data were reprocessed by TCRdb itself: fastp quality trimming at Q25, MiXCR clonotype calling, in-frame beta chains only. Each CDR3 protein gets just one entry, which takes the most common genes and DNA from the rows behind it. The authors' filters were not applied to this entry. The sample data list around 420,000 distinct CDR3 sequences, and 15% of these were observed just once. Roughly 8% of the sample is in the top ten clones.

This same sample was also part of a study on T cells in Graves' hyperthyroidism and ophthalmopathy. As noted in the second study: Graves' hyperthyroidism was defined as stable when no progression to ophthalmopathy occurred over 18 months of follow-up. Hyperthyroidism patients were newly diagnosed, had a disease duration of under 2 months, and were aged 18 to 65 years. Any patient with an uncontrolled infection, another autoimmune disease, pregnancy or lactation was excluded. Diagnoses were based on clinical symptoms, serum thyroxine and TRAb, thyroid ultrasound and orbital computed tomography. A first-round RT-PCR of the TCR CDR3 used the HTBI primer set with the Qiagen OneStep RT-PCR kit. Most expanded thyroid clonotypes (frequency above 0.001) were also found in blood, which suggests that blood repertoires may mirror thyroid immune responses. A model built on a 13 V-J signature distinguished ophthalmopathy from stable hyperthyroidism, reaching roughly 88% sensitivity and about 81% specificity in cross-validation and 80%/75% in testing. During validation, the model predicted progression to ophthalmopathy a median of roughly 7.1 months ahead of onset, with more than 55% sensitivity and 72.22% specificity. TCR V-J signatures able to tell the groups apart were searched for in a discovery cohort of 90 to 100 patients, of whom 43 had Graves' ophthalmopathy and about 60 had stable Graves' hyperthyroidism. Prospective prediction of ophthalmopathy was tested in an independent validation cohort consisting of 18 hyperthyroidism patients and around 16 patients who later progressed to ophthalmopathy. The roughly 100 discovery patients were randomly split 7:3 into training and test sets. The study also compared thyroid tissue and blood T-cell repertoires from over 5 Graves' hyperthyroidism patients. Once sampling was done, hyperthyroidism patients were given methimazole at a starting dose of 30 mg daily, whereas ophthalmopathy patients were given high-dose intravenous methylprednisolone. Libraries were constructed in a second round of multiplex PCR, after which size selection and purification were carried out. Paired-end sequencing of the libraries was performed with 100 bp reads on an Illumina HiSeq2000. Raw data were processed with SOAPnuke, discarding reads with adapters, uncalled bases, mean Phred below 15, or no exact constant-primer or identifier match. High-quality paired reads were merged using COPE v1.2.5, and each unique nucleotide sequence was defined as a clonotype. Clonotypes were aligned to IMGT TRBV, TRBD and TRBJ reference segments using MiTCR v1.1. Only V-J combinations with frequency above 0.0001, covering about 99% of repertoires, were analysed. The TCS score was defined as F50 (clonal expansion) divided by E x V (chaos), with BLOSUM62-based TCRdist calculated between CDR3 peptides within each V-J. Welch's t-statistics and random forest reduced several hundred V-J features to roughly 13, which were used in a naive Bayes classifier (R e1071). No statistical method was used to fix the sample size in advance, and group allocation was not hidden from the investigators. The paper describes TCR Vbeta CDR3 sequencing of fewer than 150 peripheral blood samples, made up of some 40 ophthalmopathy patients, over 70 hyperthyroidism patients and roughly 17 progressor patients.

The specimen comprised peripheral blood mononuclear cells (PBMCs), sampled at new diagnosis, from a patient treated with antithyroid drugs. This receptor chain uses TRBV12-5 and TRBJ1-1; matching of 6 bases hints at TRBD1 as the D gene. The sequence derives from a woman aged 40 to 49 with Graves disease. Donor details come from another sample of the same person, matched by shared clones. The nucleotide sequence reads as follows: TGTGCTAGTGGTTTGGCCCGGACAGCGAACACTGAAGCTTTCTTT. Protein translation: CASGLARTANTEAFF.